This paragraph covers one T cell receptor (beta chain) sequence. Antigen unknown. Sample-barcoded 5' priming and a J-beta primer mix drove a second PCR of roughly 6 to 12 cycles. TCRdb passed the 5' RACE reads through MiXCR, listing each CDR3 protein once. The profile covers 850,000 to 1,000,000 distinct CDR3 sequences, with 45% to 50% appearing a single time and roughly 13% taken by the ten largest. The sample is drawn from a study of blood T cells in healthy people across ages. Looking at the study overall: Template-switching capture recovered about one barcoded beta molecule per two T cells.

Overall study results and limits: No conclusive comparison of naive versus antigen-experienced cells was possible with unsorted PBMCs. The unknown donor CMV status may have confounded expanded clonotype changes. Naive CD4+ cell counts and diversity both ran higher in long-lived than in aged donors.

The sequence was obtained from a man aged 30-40 years in good health. The material sequenced was blood.

In DNA, the CDR3 is TGTGCCAGCGAGTCGGGACAGGGTCCTGTTCAGCCCCAGCATTTT. Translation: CASESGQGPVQPQHF. The V gene is TRBV2, the J gene TRBJ1-5; 9 bases align to TRBD1. This CDR3 comprises 15 residues. The V gene end was trimmed by 8 bases and the J gene end by 6 bases; junction bases not matched to a gene: 11. Germline CDR1 reads SNHLY; CDR2 reads FYNNEI.